The 2 T cell receptor beta chains presented below share a single source sample, sequenced in a study of shared clonotypes between healthy human individuals. CD45RO-negative CD8 cells positively selected for CCR7 made up the naive population, which excluded terminally differentiated effector memory CD45RA+ cells. This table comes from immunoSEQ multiplex PCR, and its TCRdb copy is limited to in-frame clones, with some not included. The table records under 850,000 clones, 92% of them present only once. Specimen: naive CD8+ T cells sorted from blood. The receptors shown here come from a man aged 25-45 years in good health.

The CDR3 spells CASSPIYEQYF. DNA of the CDR3: TGTGCCAGCAGCCCAATATACGAGCAGTACTTC. The chain combines TRBV2 with TRBJ2-7; D ambiguous. Germline values: CDR1 SNHLY, CDR2 FYNNEI. The CDR3 is 11 residues long. V was pared by 6 bases and J by 4 bases, with 7 bases between.

This chain connects TRBV4-1 to TRBJ2-5, with unresolved D. Germline-derived CDR1 and CDR2 are MGHRA and YSYEKL. The V end was cut by 4 bases, the J end by 2 bases, with 14 bases between. The CDR3 covers 15 residues. The DNA for the CDR3 is TGCGCCAGCAGCCCACTCGCGCGTGGGCAAGAGACCCAGTACTTC. It specifies CASSPLARGQETQYF.